The 20 T cell receptor beta chains below all came from one sample that was sequenced in a study of control samples from healthy donors and cancer patients. Generated by immunoSEQ multiplex PCR, the TCRdb table keeps only in-frame clones and is missing some. Among 55,000 to 65,000 clones listed, around 87% were seen once. The sequencing input was PBMCs. Every receptor here comes from a woman aged 60 to 75 with lung cancer.

The V and J genes are TRBV19 and TRBJ1-6; D gene unclear. Germline-derived CDR1 and CDR2 are LNHDA and SQIVND (reference sequence). The CDR3 extends over 15 amino acids. The V end lost 2 bases, the J end lost 7 bases, and 12 bases lay between the germline ends. CDR3 in amino acids: CASSILGYANSPLHF. Here the CDR3 DNA reads TGTGCCAGTAGTATATTAGGATACGCCAATTCACCCCTCCACTTT. Full variable domain (missing parts from reference TRBV19 and TRBJ1-6): DGGITQSPKYLFRKEGQNVTLSCEQNLNHDAMYWYRQDPGQGLRLIYYSQIVNDFQKGDIAEGYSVSREKKESFPLTVTSAQKNPTAFYLCASSILGYANSPLHFGNGTRLTVT.

This sequence joins TRBV6-5 and TRBJ2-7; no clear D. The ends were cut back, 7 bases at V and 3 bases at J, with 7 bases in the middle. The length of the CDR3 is 11 residues. Germline CDR1 and CDR2: MNHEY and SVGAGI. The CDR3: CASTDRYEQYF. In DNA form, the CDR3 reads TGTGCCAGCACCGACCGCTACGAGCAGTACTTC.

CDR3 loop: CASRATGAGGYTF. The CDR3 bases are TGTGCCAGCAGGGCGACAGGGGCGGGGGGCTACACCTTC. This chain links TRBV28 with TRBJ1-2, with TRBD1 matching 8 bases. CDR1 is MDHEN and CDR2 is SYDVKM in the germline V gene. V was pared by 6 bases and J by 8 bases, with 8 bases of the junction left unmatched. The CDR3 sequence is 13 residues long.

The chain recombines TRBV4-1 with TRBJ2-3; D not resolved. Germline V lookup: CDR1 MGHRA, CDR2 YSYEKL. V dropped 0 bases and J dropped 6 bases, with 10 bases sitting between them. The CDR3 spans 14 residues. The CDR3 region is CASSQEVGMDTQYF. CDR3 in DNA: TGCGCCAGCAGCCAAGAAGTCGGTATGGATACGCAGTATTTT.

J is TRBJ1-4 and V is TRBV5-1, with 7 bases matching TRBD1. This CDR3 has 17 amino acids. The germline CDR1 and CDR2 sequences are SGHRS and YFSETQ. V dropped 0 bases and J dropped 0; count of bases not matched to a gene: 5. This CDR3 reads CASSLEGTVATNEKLFF. The DNA of the CDR3 is TGCGCCAGCAGCTTGGAGGGGACAGTTGCAACTAATGAAAAACTGTTTTTT. The variable domain in full, completed from reference TRBV5-1 and TRBJ1-4, reads KAGVTQTPRYLIKTRGQQVTLSCSPISGHRSVSWYQQTPGQGLQFLFEYFSETQRNKGNFPGRFSGRQFSNSRSEMNVSTLELGDSALYLCASSLEGTVATNEKLFFGSGTQLSVL.

This clone showed up just once. This chain links TRBV24-1 with TRBJ2-1; D may be TRBD2 (6 bases). The CDR3 runs 16 residues. With 3 bases removed from V and 8 bases from J, the gap between germline ends came to 19 bases. CDR1 and CDR2 (germline): KGHDR, SFDVKD. The CDR3 DNA is TGTGCCACCAGTGATCCCTTACCGGGGGACGCCGATGAGCAGTTCTTC. It translates to CATSDPLPGDADEQFF.

The J gene is TRBJ1-2, the V gene TRBV19; D gene unclear. The CDR3 extends over 13 amino acids. Germline values: CDR1 LNHDA, CDR2 SQIVND (reference sequence). V gave up 3 bases and J gave up 5 bases, with 10 bases separating them. This CDR3 is CASSITTAYGYTF. CDR3 in DNA: TGTGCCAGTAGTATTACCACAGCTTATGGCTACACCTTC.

This clone came up many times. The V and J genes are TRBV28 and TRBJ1-2, with 7 bases that match TRBD1. J gave up 5 bases and V 2 bases, and 14 bases lay outside the gene matches. Germline V CDR1 and CDR2: MDHEN, SYDVKM. The length of the CDR3 is 17 residues. In nucleotides, the CDR3 is TGTGCCAGCAGTTTACTGGTACCCCGACAGGGCAGGTATGGCTACACCTTC. This gives the protein CASSLLVPRQGRYGYTF.

CDR3 loop: CASSINRVTYGYTF. CDR3 nucleotide sequence: TGTGCCAGTAGTATCAACAGGGTTACCTATGGCTACACCTTC. The chain recombines TRBV19 with TRBJ1-2; the D gene is possibly TRBD1 (6 bases). CDR1 and CDR2 (germline): LNHDA, SQIVND (reference sequence). This CDR3 region has 14 residues. The germline V and J ends were trimmed by 3 bases and 4 bases, with 12 bases remaining between them.

The V and J genes are TRBV10-3 and TRBJ2-3; D is ambiguous. The CDR3 is 11 amino acids. V lost 0 bases to trimming and J lost 8 bases, with 3 bases between them. CDR1 and CDR2 from the germline V gene are ENHRY and SYGVKD. In DNA, the CDR3 is TGTGCCATCAGTGAGTCGGGTACGCAGTATTTT. This codes for CAISESGTQYF.

The CDR3 loop is CASSSGTGVYNEQFF. DNA of the CDR3: TGTGCCAGCAGTTCAGGGACAGGGGTTTACAATGAGCAGTTCTTC. V usage is TRBV6-6 and J usage is TRBJ2-1; 10 bases line up with TRBD1. J gave up 4 bases and V 4 bases, and 4 bases lay outside the gene matches. This CDR3 region has 15 residues. The germline CDR1 and CDR2 sequences are MNHNY and SVGAGI (reference sequence).

The chain couples TRBV6-2 or TRBV6-3 to TRBJ2-1, with TRBD1 matching over 8 bases. Trimming at V came to 5 bases and at J to 3 bases, leaving 6 bases not matched to a gene. The CDR3 totals 15 residues. Germline values: CDR1 MNHEY, CDR2 SVGEGT. CDR3 sequence (DNA): TGTGCCAGCAGTCTGGCCGGGACAGGCTACAATGAGCAGTTCTTC. This gives the protein CASSLAGTGYNEQFF.

The chain is built from TRBV9 and TRBJ1-1; D gene ambiguous. Germline V CDR1 and CDR2: SGDLS, YYNGEE. V dropped 4 bases and J dropped 0 bases, with 13 bases sitting between them. CDR3 length: 15 residues. This CDR3 is CASSPRRALNTEAFF. CDR3 coding DNA: TGTGCCAGCAGCCCCAGGCGCGCCTTGAACACTGAAGCTTTCTTT.

V and J are TRBV3-1 (or the pseudogene TRBV3-2) and TRBJ2-7; the D gene is possibly TRBD2 (7 bases). Germline V gene data show CDR1 as LGHDT and CDR2 as YNNKEL (reference sequence). The CDR3 sequence is 15 residues long. V lost 1 base and J 1 base, leaving 11 bases between the germline ends. CDR3 protein: CASSQAAGASYEQYF. CDR3 sequence (DNA): TGTGCCAGCAGCCAAGCCGCGGGGGCGTCCTACGAGCAGTACTTC.

The genes are TRBV10-3 and TRBJ1-2; possibly TRBD1 for D (6 bases). The V gene lost 6 bases and the J gene lost 5 bases, with 10 bases spanning the gap. From germline, CDR1 is ENHRY and CDR2 SYGVKD. This CDR3 has 12 amino acids. CDR3 sequence reads: CAISRGEYGYTF. CDR3 DNA: TGTGCCATCAGCAGGGGCGAATATGGCTACACCTTC.

J is TRBJ2-1 and V is TRBV20-1; weak D call: TRBD2 (5 bases). This CDR3 region has 13 residues. The V end was cut by 3 bases, the J end by 8 bases, with 14 bases between. Germline V gene lookup returns CDR1 DFQATT and CDR2 SNEGSKA (reference sequence). CDR3 amino acids: CSASSREVHEQFF. CDR3 nucleotide sequence: TGCAGTGCTAGTTCTCGGGAAGTCCATGAGCAGTTCTTC.

The chain couples TRBV2 to TRBJ1-5; no clear D. Trimming removed 4 bases from V and 0 bases from J, with 16 bases in between. The CDR3 consists of 17 residues. Germline V gene sequence: CDR1 SNHLY, CDR2 FYNNEI. The CDR3: CASSGASGDDSNQPQHF. The CDR3 bases are TGTGCCAGCAGTGGTGCGTCGGGCGACGATAGCAATCAGCCCCAGCATTTT. Supplemented by reference TRBV2 and TRBJ1-5, the full variable domain reads EPEVTQTPSHQVTQMGQEVILRCVPISNHLYFYWYRQILGQKVEFLVSFYNNEISEKSEIFDDQFSVERPDGSNFTLKIRSTKLEDSAMYFCASSGASGDDSNQPQHFGDGTRLSIL.

The chain recombines TRBV28 with TRBJ2-7; TRBD1 aligns across 8 bases. The V segment lost 6 bases and the J segment 4 bases; nucleotides outside the gene matches: 5. Germline lookup yields CDR1 MDHEN and CDR2 SYDVKM. The CDR3 consists of 13 residues. CDR3 amino acids: CASRRHRGYEQYF. Here the CDR3 DNA reads TGTGCCAGCAGACGTCACAGGGGGTACGAGCAGTACTTC.

Regarding this clone: Relative to the germline gene, one junction end is altered; a read error may explain this. CDR3 DNA sequence: TGTGCCAGCAGAGGTCTTTTTGGTAACCATGGCTACACCTTC. It encodes CASRGLFGNHGYTF. The genes are TRBV28 and TRBJ1-2; no firm D call. Looked up from germline, CDR1 is MDHEN and CDR2 is SYDVKM. The CDR3 runs to 14 residues.

The V gene is TRBV5-1, the J gene TRBJ1-1, with D tentatively TRBD1 (6 bases). This CDR3 is 17 amino acids long. V lost 2 bases and J 0 bases, leaving 17 bases between the germline ends. Per the germline V gene, CDR1 is SGHRS and CDR2 is YFSETQ. The CDR3 region is CASSFQGTQGVNTEAFF. CDR3 DNA sequence: TGCGCCAGCAGCTTCCAGGGGACACAAGGGGTGAACACTGAAGCTTTCTTT.